This is a list of T cell receptor beta chains from one sample in a study of T cell changes during pregnancy in multiple sclerosis. The method was immunoSEQ multiplex PCR; TCRdb's version includes in-frame clones alone and lacks a portion of them. The sample lists about 110,000 clones, about 90% occurring once. The source material was peripheral blood, sampled after pregnancy. The source of these receptors is a female donor with multiple sclerosis, enrolled in a pregnancy study. The CDR3 runs from the conserved cysteine through the conserved F or W. D genes are given only for firm matches. The listing skips clone size in some rows; elsewhere it reads once, few, many or a size class.

TRBJ2-7,-,TRBV21-1,-,TGTGCCAGCAGCAAATCGAACTACTCCTACGAGCAGTACTTC,CASSKSNYSYEQYF
TRBJ2-3,-,TRBV9,TRBD2,TGTGCCAGCAGCGCGGGGACTAGTTTTCCTAGCACAGATACGCAGTATTTT,CASSAGTSFPSTDTQYF
TRBJ1-2,-,TRBV7-3,-,TGTGCCAGCAGCCTCGGGCCGGGGGATAACTATGGCTACACCTTC,CASSLGPGDNYGYTF
TRBJ1-2,-,TRBV6-5,-,TGTGCCAGCAGCGGTATTCTAGATGCTGACTATGGCTACACCTTC,CASSGILDADYGYTF
TRBJ2-7,-,TRBV11-2,-,TGTGCCAGCAGCGACAGGTGGGCGTCCTACGAGCAGTACTTC,CASSDRWASYEQYF
TRBJ1-1,few,TRBV19,-,TGTGCCAGTATGGAGCCAATGAACACTGAAGCTTTCTTT,CASMEPMNTEAFF
TRBJ2-1,once,TRBV5-1,TRBD2,TGCGCCAGCAGCTTCACTAGCGGGAGGGCCTGGGATGAGCAGTTCTTC,CASSFTSGRAWDEQFF
TRBJ1-2,few,TRBV4-2,-,TGTGCCAGCAGCCCAGTTTTGGGAGGGGCCTATGGCTACACCTTC,CASSPVLGGAYGYTF
TRBJ2-3,once,TRBV7-3,TRBD1,TGTGCCAGCAGCTTGGGCAGGGGGCCCACAGATACGCAGTATTTT,CASSLGRGPTDTQYF
TRBJ1-5,-,TRBV28,TRBD1,TGTGCCAGCAGTCCCCTCCCGGGACAGGGATGGTTCAATCAGCCCCAGCATTTT,CASSPLPGQGWFNQPQHF
TRBJ2-5,-,TRBV5-5,-,TGTGCCAGCAGCTTACAGGTCGCGACATCAGAGACCCAGTACTTC,CASSLQVATSETQYF
TRBJ1-5,-,TRBV19,-,TGTGCCAGTATGGGCGGGGGGGGACAGCCCCAGCATTTT,CASMGGGGQPQHF
TRBJ2-5,-,TRBV6-5,-,TGTGCCAGCAGGTCCCCCGGTCGGGCAGGGGAGACCCAGTACTTC,CASRSPGRAGETQYF
TRBJ2-1,-,TRBV9,-,TGTGCCAGCAGCGTACACTTTAATGAGCAGTTCTTC,CASSVHFNEQFF
TRBJ2-3,-,TRBV18,TRBD1,TGTGCCAGCTCCCCGGGACAGGGGGTGATAGATACGCAGTATTTT,CASSPGQGVIDTQYF
TRBJ2-7,-,TRBV9,-,TGTGCCAGCAGCGTGGGCCGGGAGAGCTCCTACGAGCAGTACTTC,CASSVGRESSYEQYF